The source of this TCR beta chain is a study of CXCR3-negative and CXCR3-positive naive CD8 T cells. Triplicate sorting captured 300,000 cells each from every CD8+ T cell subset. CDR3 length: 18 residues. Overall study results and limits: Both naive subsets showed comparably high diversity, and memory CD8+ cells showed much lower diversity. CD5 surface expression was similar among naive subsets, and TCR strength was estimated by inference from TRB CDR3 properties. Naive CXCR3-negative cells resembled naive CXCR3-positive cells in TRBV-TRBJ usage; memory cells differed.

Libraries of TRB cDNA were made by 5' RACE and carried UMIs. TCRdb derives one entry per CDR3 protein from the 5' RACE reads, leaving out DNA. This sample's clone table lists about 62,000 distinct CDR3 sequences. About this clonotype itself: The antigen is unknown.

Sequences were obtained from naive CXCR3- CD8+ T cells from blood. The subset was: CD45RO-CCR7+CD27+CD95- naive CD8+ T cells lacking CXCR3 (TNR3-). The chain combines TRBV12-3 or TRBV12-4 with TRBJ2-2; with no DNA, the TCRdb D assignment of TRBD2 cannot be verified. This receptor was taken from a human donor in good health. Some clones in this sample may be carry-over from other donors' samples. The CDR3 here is CASSPPPETSGDSGELFF.